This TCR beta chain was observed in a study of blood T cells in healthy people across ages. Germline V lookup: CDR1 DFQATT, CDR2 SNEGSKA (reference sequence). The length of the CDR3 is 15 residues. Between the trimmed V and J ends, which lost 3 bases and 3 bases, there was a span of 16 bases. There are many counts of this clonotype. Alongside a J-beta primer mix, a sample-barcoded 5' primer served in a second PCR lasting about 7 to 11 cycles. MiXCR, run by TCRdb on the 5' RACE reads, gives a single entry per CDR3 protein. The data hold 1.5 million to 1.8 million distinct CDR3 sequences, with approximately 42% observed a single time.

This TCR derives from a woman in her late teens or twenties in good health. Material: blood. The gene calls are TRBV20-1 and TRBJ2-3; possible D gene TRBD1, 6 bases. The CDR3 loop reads CSASLGGMMTDTQYF. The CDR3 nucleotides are TGCAGTGCTAGTTTAGGGGGAATGATGACAGATACGCAGTATTTT.